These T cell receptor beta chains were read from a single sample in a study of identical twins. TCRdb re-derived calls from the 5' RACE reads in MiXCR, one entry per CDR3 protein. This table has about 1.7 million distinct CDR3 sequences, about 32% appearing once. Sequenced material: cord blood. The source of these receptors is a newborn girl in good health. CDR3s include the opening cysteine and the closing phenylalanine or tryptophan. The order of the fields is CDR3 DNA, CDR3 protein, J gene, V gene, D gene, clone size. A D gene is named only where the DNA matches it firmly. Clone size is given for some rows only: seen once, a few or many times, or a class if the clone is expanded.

CDR3 DNA: TGCAGTGCTGGGCTCCCGGGACAGGGAGGGTCCTATAATTCACCCCTCCACTTT
CDR3 protein: CSAGLPGQGGSYNSPLHF
J gene: TRBJ1-6
V gene: TRBV20-1
D gene: TRBD1
clone size: few

CDR3 DNA: TGTGCCAGCAGTGAAAGGGGGCAGGGGACTCTCTATGGCTACACCTTC
CDR3 protein: CASSERGQGTLYGYTF
J gene: TRBJ1-2
V gene: TRBV6-1
D gene: TRBD1
clone size: NA

CDR3 DNA: TGTGCCACCAGCAGAGACTTTGGGGGGATCGGGGAGCTGTTTTTT
CDR3 protein: CATSRDFGGIGELFF
J gene: TRBJ2-2
V gene: TRBV15
D gene: NA
clone size: few

CDR3 DNA: TGTGCCAGCAGCTTAGCGCGGGGGACAGGGGTTCGGACTGAAGCTTTCTTT
CDR3 protein: CASSLARGTGVRTEAFF
J gene: TRBJ1-1
V gene: TRBV7-8
D gene: TRBD1
clone size: NA

CDR3 DNA: TGTGCCAGCAGTGAGACGGGACAGGCAAGCTCCTATAATTCACCCCTCCACTTT
CDR3 protein: CASSETGQASSYNSPLHF
J gene: TRBJ1-6
V gene: TRBV2
D gene: TRBD1
clone size: few

CDR3 DNA: TGTGCCAGCAGTAGAAGACAGATTTTTAACTATGGCTACACCTTC
CDR3 protein: CASSRRQIFNYGYTF
J gene: TRBJ1-2
V gene: TRBV25-1
D gene: NA
clone size: once

CDR3 DNA: TGTGCCAGCAGCCAAAGCGACAGGGGACCCTACGAGCGGTACTTC
CDR3 protein: CASSQSDRGPYERYF
J gene: TRBJ2-5
V gene: TRBV14
D gene: TRBD1
clone size: once

CDR3 DNA: TGTGCCAGCAGTGAAGCAGGGGGCAATTCACCCCTCCACTTT
CDR3 protein: CASSEAGGNSPLHF
J gene: TRBJ1-6
V gene: TRBV6-1
D gene: TRBD1
clone size: many

CDR3 DNA: TGTGCCATCAAAGGGAGGGAAGAGACCCAGTACTTC
CDR3 protein: CAIKGREETQYF
J gene: TRBJ2-5
V gene: TRBV10-3
D gene: TRBD2
clone size: few

CDR3 DNA: TGCAGCGTTGGCCAACCATGGCAGAACAGTGAGCAGTTCTTC
CDR3 protein: CSVGQPWQNSEQFF
J gene: TRBJ2-1
V gene: TRBV29-1
D gene: NA
clone size: few

CDR3 DNA: TGCAGCGTTGAAGATCGGGCAGGGGGGGTCTACAATGAGCAGTTCTTC
CDR3 protein: CSVEDRAGGVYNEQFF
J gene: TRBJ2-1
V gene: TRBV29-1
D gene: NA
clone size: few

CDR3 DNA: TGTGCCAGCAGCCCAACCCCCCGGTCGACTGAAGCTTTCTTT
CDR3 protein: CASSPTPRSTEAFF
J gene: TRBJ1-1
V gene: TRBV7-6
D gene: NA
clone size: few

CDR3 DNA: TGCAGCGGGGGACTGCACACTGAAGCTTTCTTT
CDR3 protein: CSGGLHTEAFF
J gene: TRBJ1-1
V gene: TRBV29-1
D gene: NA
clone size: NA

CDR3 DNA: TGTGCCATCAGTCCGGGACTAGCAACAGATACGCAGTATTTT
CDR3 protein: CAISPGLATDTQYF
J gene: TRBJ2-3
V gene: TRBV10-3
D gene: TRBD2
clone size: few

CDR3 DNA: TGTGCCACCAGTGCCGACCGGGGACCCGAAACAGATACGCAGTATTTT
CDR3 protein: CATSADRGPETDTQYF
J gene: TRBJ2-3
V gene: TRBV24-1
D gene: NA
clone size: NA

CDR3 DNA: TGCAGTGCGAGGGAGACAGTTGTTGAAAAACTGTTTTTT
CDR3 protein: CSARETVVEKLFF
J gene: TRBJ1-4
V gene: TRBV20-1
D gene: NA
clone size: NA

CDR3 DNA: TGTGCCAGCAGCTCGACTAGCGTGTCCTACGAGCAGTACTTC
CDR3 protein: CASSSTSVSYEQYF
J gene: TRBJ2-7
V gene: TRBV7-8
D gene: TRBD2
clone size: few

CDR3 DNA: TGTGCCAGCAGTTACTTTACCGGGACTAGCGGCTCCTACGAGCAGTACTTC
CDR3 protein: CASSYFTGTSGSYEQYF
J gene: TRBJ2-7
V gene: TRBV6-5
D gene: TRBD2
clone size: NA

CDR3 DNA: TGTGCCAGCAGTTACCTAGCGGGAGCCACGGATGAGCAGTTCTTC
CDR3 protein: CASSYLAGATDEQFF
J gene: TRBJ2-1
V gene: TRBV6-2/TRBV6-3
D gene: TRBD2
clone size: NA

CDR3 DNA: TGTGCCAGCAGTTTGAAGGGGTTTTCTGAAGCTTTCTTT
CDR3 protein: CASSLKGFSEAFF
J gene: TRBJ1-1
V gene: TRBV27
D gene: NA
clone size: few

CDR3 DNA: TGCAGTGCTAGCACTAACTATGGCTACACCTTC
CDR3 protein: CSASTNYGYTF
J gene: TRBJ1-2
V gene: TRBV20-1
D gene: NA
clone size: many

CDR3 DNA: TGTGCCAGCAGTTTCCCGGGGGAGACCCAGTACTTC
CDR3 protein: CASSFPGETQYF
J gene: TRBJ2-5
V gene: TRBV12-3/TRBV12-4
D gene: NA
clone size: many

CDR3 DNA: TGTGCCAGCGGACAGGGCTCTAAAAACATTCAGTACTTC
CDR3 protein: CASGQGSKNIQYF
J gene: TRBJ2-4
V gene: TRBV4-2
D gene: TRBD1
clone size: NA

CDR3 DNA: TGTGCCAGCAGCTTCGCATCGAACCTAGCGAGAGCCCCAGATACGCAGTATTTT
CDR3 protein: CASSFASNLARAPDTQYF
J gene: TRBJ2-3
V gene: TRBV5-6
D gene: NA
clone size: NA

CDR3 DNA: TGTGCCAGCAAAACGGGGGGTCTAAATCAGCCCCAGCATTTT
CDR3 protein: CASKTGGLNQPQHF
J gene: TRBJ1-5
V gene: TRBV6-1
D gene: NA
clone size: few

CDR3 DNA: TGCGCCAGCAGCCAAGGGATAGCCAAGAGCTCCTACAATGAGCAGTTCTTC
CDR3 protein: CASSQGIAKSSYNEQFF
J gene: TRBJ2-1
V gene: TRBV4-1
D gene: NA
clone size: few

CDR3 DNA: TGTGCCAGCAGCTTCGTTAACAGGGGGCTTGGGGCCAACGTCCTGACTTTC
CDR3 protein: CASSFVNRGLGANVLTF
J gene: TRBJ2-6
V gene: TRBV11-2
D gene: TRBD1
clone size: few

CDR3 DNA: TGTGCCAGCAGTTACTCGGCAGGGGACTATGGCTACACCTTC
CDR3 protein: CASSYSAGDYGYTF
J gene: TRBJ1-2
V gene: TRBV6-5
D gene: NA
clone size: NA

CDR3 DNA: TGTGCCAGCAGCTTAAGGCCTCTTACAGGGGGCGGAAACACTGAAGCTTTCTTT
CDR3 protein: CASSLRPLTGGGNTEAFF
J gene: TRBJ1-1
V gene: TRBV7-9
D gene: TRBD1
clone size: few

CDR3 DNA: TGTGCCAGCAGTCCTGCGACGGGAGGAGGCTACGAGCAGTACTTC
CDR3 protein: CASSPATGGGYEQYF
J gene: TRBJ2-7
V gene: TRBV12-3/TRBV12-4
D gene: TRBD2
clone size: NA

CDR3 DNA: TGCAGTGCTAGATGGACAGGGCAGAAAGATGAGCAGTTCTTC
CDR3 protein: CSARWTGQKDEQFF
J gene: TRBJ2-1
V gene: TRBV20-1
D gene: TRBD1
clone size: NA

CDR3 DNA: TGCGCCAGCAGCCAAGGGGTTCCGGGGGCCGTCTCACCCCTCCACTTT
CDR3 protein: CASSQGVPGAVSPLHF
J gene: TRBJ1-6
V gene: TRBV4-1
D gene: NA
clone size: NA

CDR3 DNA: TGTGCCACCAGTGATTTTGGTCGGGACGGCGGTCCCGGCACAGATACGCAGTATTTT
CDR3 protein: CATSDFGRDGGPGTDTQYF
J gene: TRBJ2-3
V gene: TRBV24-1
D gene: NA
clone size: NA

CDR3 DNA: TGCAGTGCTAGTCGGACTAGCAAAGATACGCAGTATTTT
CDR3 protein: CSASRTSKDTQYF
J gene: TRBJ2-3
V gene: TRBV20-1
D gene: TRBD2
clone size: few

CDR3 DNA: TGCAGTGCCCCCACTAGCGGGAGGGGGACCGGGGAGCTGTTTTTT
CDR3 protein: CSAPTSGRGTGELFF
J gene: TRBJ2-2
V gene: TRBV20-1
D gene: TRBD2
clone size: few

CDR3 DNA: TGTGCCAGCTGGAACGCAGGGAGGAACACTGAAGCTTTCTTT
CDR3 protein: CASWNAGRNTEAFF
J gene: TRBJ1-1
V gene: TRBV2
D gene: NA
clone size: few

CDR3 DNA: TGCAGTGCTAGAACACGTCGCTCCTACGAGCAGTACTTC
CDR3 protein: CSARTRRSYEQYF
J gene: TRBJ2-7
V gene: TRBV20-1
D gene: NA
clone size: few

CDR3 DNA: TGCGCCAGCAGCTTACATGACAGCGAGCAGTACTTC
CDR3 protein: CASSLHDSEQYF
J gene: TRBJ2-7
V gene: TRBV5-1
D gene: NA
clone size: NA

CDR3 DNA: TGCAGTGCTAGAGCACAGGGGGGCACTGAAGCTTTCTTT
CDR3 protein: CSARAQGGTEAFF
J gene: TRBJ1-1
V gene: TRBV20-1
D gene: TRBD1
clone size: NA

CDR3 DNA: TGCGCCGGCAGCCTACTGGCAGATACGCAGTATTTT
CDR3 protein: CAGSLLADTQYF
J gene: TRBJ2-3
V gene: TRBV5-1
D gene: NA
clone size: NA

CDR3 DNA: TGTGCCAGCAGCGTACCGTCGGACTTAGGGCGGGGGGGCCGAGATACGCAGTATTTT
CDR3 protein: CASSVPSDLGRGGRDTQYF
J gene: TRBJ2-3
V gene: TRBV9
D gene: TRBD2
clone size: NA

CDR3 DNA: TGCAGCGTTGGACTAGCGGGACCTCGAGAGACCCAGTACTTC
CDR3 protein: CSVGLAGPRETQYF
J gene: TRBJ2-5
V gene: TRBV29-1
D gene: TRBD2
clone size: NA

CDR3 DNA: TGTGCCAGCAGCCTCCGGACTAGCGGGAGGATCGTTGGGTACAATGAGCAGTTCTTC
CDR3 protein: CASSLRTSGRIVGYNEQFF
J gene: TRBJ2-1
V gene: TRBV9
D gene: TRBD2
clone size: few

CDR3 DNA: TGTGCCAGCAGTGAAGACCAGGGTGAATACAATGAGCAGTTCTTC
CDR3 protein: CASSEDQGEYNEQFF
J gene: TRBJ2-1
V gene: TRBV6-1
D gene: NA
clone size: few

CDR3 DNA: TGTGCCAGCAGCGCATCCGGGACAGGGGGTGGCAATGAGCAGTTCTTC
CDR3 protein: CASSASGTGGGNEQFF
J gene: TRBJ2-1
V gene: TRBV9
D gene: TRBD1
clone size: few

CDR3 DNA: TGCAGTGCCCTATCACGGGGACTAGCGCTCGAGCAGTACTTC
CDR3 protein: CSALSRGLALEQYF
J gene: TRBJ2-7
V gene: TRBV20-1
D gene: TRBD2
clone size: NA

CDR3 DNA: TGTGCCACCAGGTCTACTGAAGCTTTCTTT
CDR3 protein: CATRSTEAFF
J gene: TRBJ1-1
V gene: TRBV24-1
D gene: NA
clone size: few

CDR3 DNA: TGTGCCAGCAGTTTCGGACAGGTATACTACAATGAGCAGTTCTTC
CDR3 protein: CASSFGQVYYNEQFF
J gene: TRBJ2-1
V gene: TRBV6-5
D gene: TRBD1
clone size: NA

CDR3 DNA: TGTGCCAGCAAGGGATACGGCACTGAAGCTTTCTTT
CDR3 protein: CASKGYGTEAFF
J gene: TRBJ1-1
V gene: TRBV7-9
D gene: NA
clone size: NA

CDR3 DNA: TGTGCCAGCAGCTTCATCGGACTACTAGCGGAGTTGAGGGGGCAAGAGACCCAGTACTTC
CDR3 protein: CASSFIGLLAELRGQETQYF
J gene: TRBJ2-5
V gene: TRBV5-4
D gene: TRBD2
clone size: few

CDR3 DNA: TGTGCCAGCAGTTTGCCACCCCCTGAAGCTTTCTTT
CDR3 protein: CASSLPPPEAFF
J gene: TRBJ1-1
V gene: TRBV12-3/TRBV12-4
D gene: NA
clone size: NA

CDR3 DNA: TGCGCCAGCAGTGAGGGAGTTAGGCTAGTTCCTACTGGATGCGAGCAGTACTTC
CDR3 protein: CASSEGVRLVPTGCEQYF
J gene: TRBJ2-7
V gene: TRBV10-1
D gene: NA
clone size: NA

CDR3 DNA: TGTGCCAGCAGTTTTTCGCTTCAGCAGTTCTTC
CDR3 protein: CASSFSLQQFF
J gene: TRBJ2-1
V gene: TRBV2
D gene: NA
clone size: few

CDR3 DNA: TGTGCCAGTAGTCCAACGGACAGGTTCCTTAACTATGGCTACACCTTC
CDR3 protein: CASSPTDRFLNYGYTF
J gene: TRBJ1-2
V gene: TRBV19
D gene: TRBD1
clone size: NA

CDR3 DNA: TGCAGCGTTGCGACAGGGGGCTGGAATGAGCAGTTCTTC
CDR3 protein: CSVATGGWNEQFF
J gene: TRBJ2-1
V gene: TRBV29-1
D gene: TRBD1
clone size: NA

CDR3 DNA: TGCAGTGCTTCGCGTGTACCAAGCTATGGCTACACCTTC
CDR3 protein: CSASRVPSYGYTF
J gene: TRBJ1-2
V gene: TRBV20-1
D gene: NA
clone size: NA

CDR3 DNA: TGCAGCGCTACAGAGGGGAACTATAATTCACCCCTCCACTTT
CDR3 protein: CSATEGNYNSPLHF
J gene: TRBJ1-6
V gene: TRBV29-1
D gene: NA
clone size: NA